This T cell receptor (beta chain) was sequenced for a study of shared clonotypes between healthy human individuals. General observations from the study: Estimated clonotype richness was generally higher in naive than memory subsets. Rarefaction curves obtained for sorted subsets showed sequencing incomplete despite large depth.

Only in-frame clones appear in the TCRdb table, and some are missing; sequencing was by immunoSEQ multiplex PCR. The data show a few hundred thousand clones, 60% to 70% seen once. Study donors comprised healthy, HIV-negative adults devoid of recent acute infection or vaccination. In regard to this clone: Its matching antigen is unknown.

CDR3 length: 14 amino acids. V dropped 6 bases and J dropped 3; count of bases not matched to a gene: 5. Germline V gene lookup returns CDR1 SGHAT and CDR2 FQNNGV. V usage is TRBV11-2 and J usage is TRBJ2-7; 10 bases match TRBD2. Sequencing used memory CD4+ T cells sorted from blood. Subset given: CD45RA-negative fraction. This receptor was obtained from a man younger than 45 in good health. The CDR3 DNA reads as TGTGCCAGCAGAGGACTAGCGGACGGCTACGAGCAGTACTTC. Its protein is CASRGLADGYEQYF.